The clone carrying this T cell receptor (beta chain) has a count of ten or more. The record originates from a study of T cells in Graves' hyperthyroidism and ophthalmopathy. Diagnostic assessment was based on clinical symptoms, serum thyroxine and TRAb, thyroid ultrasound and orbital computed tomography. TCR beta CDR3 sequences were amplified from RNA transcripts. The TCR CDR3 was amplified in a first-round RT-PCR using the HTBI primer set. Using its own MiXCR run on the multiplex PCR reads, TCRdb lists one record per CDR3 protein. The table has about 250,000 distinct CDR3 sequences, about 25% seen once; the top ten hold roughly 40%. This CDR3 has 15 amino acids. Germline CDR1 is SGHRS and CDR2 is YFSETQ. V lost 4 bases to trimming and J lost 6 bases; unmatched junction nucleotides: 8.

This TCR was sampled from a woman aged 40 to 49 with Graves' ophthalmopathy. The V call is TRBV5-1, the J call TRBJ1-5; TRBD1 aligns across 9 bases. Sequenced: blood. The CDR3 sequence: CASSQGQGGRQPQHF. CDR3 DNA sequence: TGCGCCAGCAGCCAGGGACAGGGAGGTCGTCAGCCCCAGCATTTT.